Following are 16 T cell receptor beta chains from one sample sequenced in a study of blood T cell repertoires in COVID-19 (dated by TCRdb to about 2020). Libraries were made using the immunoSEQ multiplex PCR assay. Imported from immuneACCESS, the table was reduced by TCRdb to in-frame sequences with V and J called. These copies leave out some clones; in studies compared against another copy, an unresolved V gene accounts for under half, and the cause of the remainder is not known. This sample is represented by some 48,000 clones; 70% to 90% of them were singletons. Around 2.1% of the sample is in the top ten clones. Source material: peripheral blood. The receptors stem from a human donor in a cohort sampled during active COVID-19.

This clone was seen a single time. This sequence joins TRBV4-3 and TRBJ1-4; 10 bases are shared with TRBD1. The germline CDR1 and CDR2 sequences are LGHNA and YSLEER. The CDR3 has 17 residues. The V and J ends lost 4 bases and 5 bases, in that order; junction bases with no gene match: 10. The CDR3 here is CASSRGEGGQGNEKLFF. Here the CDR3 DNA reads TGCGCCAGCAGCCGGGGCGAAGGGGGACAGGGGAATGAAAAACTGTTTTTT.

The chain uses TRBV3-1 (or the pseudogene TRBV3-2) and TRBJ2-3; 8 nucleotides line up with TRBD2. The CDR3 has 14 residues. The V gene end was trimmed by 1 base and the J gene end by 10 bases; junction bases not matched to a gene: 7. Germline CDR1 is LGHDT and CDR2 is YNNKEL (reference sequence). CDR3 loop: CASSQARGGGPQYF. The CDR3 DNA reads TGTGCCAGCAGCCAAGCCCGTGGCGGGGGGCCGCAGTATTTT.

The rearrangement links TRBV4-1 to TRBJ2-7, with 10 bases fitting TRBD2. CDR1 MGHRA and CDR2 YSYEKL come from the germline V gene. The V gene end was trimmed by 4 bases and the J gene end by 5 bases; junction bases not matched to a gene: 11. CDR3 size: 16 residues. The DNA for the CDR3 is TGCGCCAGCAGCCCCCTCAGCGGGAGGGGTGGTAACGAGCAGTACTTC. Amino acid sequence: CASSPLSGRGGNEQYF.

The genes are TRBV7-8 and TRBJ2-2; tentative D call: TRBD1 (5 bases). V was cut by 1 base and J by 5 bases, with 8 bases left in between. Germline V gene sequence: CDR1 SGHVS, CDR2 FQNEAQ. The CDR3 is 14 residues long. The CDR3 nucleotides are TGTGCCAGCAGCTTAGGCAGGGTTACCGGGGAGCTGTTTTTT. This encodes CASSLGRVTGELFF.

This chain uses TRBV7-3 with TRBJ2-3, with D hard to call. The CDR3 loop spans 15 amino acids. Germline values: CDR1 SGHTA, CDR2 FQGTGA. The V end lost 0 bases, the J end lost 0 bases, and 7 bases lay between the germline ends. In nucleotides, the CDR3 is TGTGCCAGCAGCTTAACGCTGACTAGCACAGATACGCAGTATTTT. This translates into CASSLTLTSTDTQYF.

The chain recombines TRBV10-3 with TRBJ1-2, with 8 bases fitting TRBD1. CDR1 and CDR2 (germline): ENHRY, SYGVKD. The ends lost 7 bases at V and 7 bases at J; junction bases unmatched: 11. This CDR3 is built from 14 residues. CDR3 protein: CAITERQGAGGYTF. CDR3 nucleotides: TGTGCCATCACCGAGAGGCAGGGGGCGGGTGGCTACACCTTC.

The chain joins TRBV5-5 to TRBJ1-5; D is uncertain. The CDR3 sequence is 14 residues long. Trimming stripped 3 bases from V and 4 bases from J, with 11 bases between. Looked up from germline, CDR1 is SGHKS and CDR2 is YYEKEE (reference sequence). The CDR3 loop reads CASSWEHSNQPQHF. The CDR3 nucleotides are TGTGCCAGCAGCTGGGAGCACAGTAATCAGCCCCAGCATTTT.

The chain joins TRBV6-5 to TRBJ2-7, with TRBD2 as a possible D gene (5 bases). CDR3 length: 14 residues. V was shortened by 10 bases and J by 0 bases, with 16 bases between the two germline ends. Germline-derived CDR1 and CDR2 are MNHEY and SVGAGI. CDR3 nucleotides: TGTGCCACCCAAGACCAGCGGATCTCCTACGAGCAGTACTTC. It encodes CATQDQRISYEQYF.

The V gene is TRBV5-6, the J gene TRBJ2-2; D is undetermined. CDR1 and CDR2 (germline): SGHDT, YYEEEE. Trimming stripped 1 base from V and 1 base from J, with 5 bases between. This CDR3 has 14 amino acids. CDR3 bases: TGTGCCAGCAGCTTGTCGGTGAACACCGGGGAGCTGTTTTTT. This gives the protein CASSLSVNTGELFF.

The chain couples TRBV28 to TRBJ2-7; D may be TRBD2 (6 bases). Germline V lookup: CDR1 MDHEN, CDR2 SYDVKM. This CDR3 has 15 amino acids. Deletions cut 6 bases from V and 0 bases from J, with 15 bases between. For the CDR3, the DNA is TGTGCCAGCAGCCCCTCTGGGGGGAGCTCCTACGAGCAGTACTTC. Residues: CASSPSGGSSYEQYF. Based on the CDR3 plus reference TRBV28 and TRBJ2-7, the full variable domain is DVKVTQSSRYLVKRTGEKVFLECVQDMDHENMFWYRQDPGLGLRLIYFSYDVKMKEKGDIPEGYSVSREKKERFSLILESASTNQTSMYLCASSPSGGSSYEQYFGPGTRLTVT.

The chain couples TRBV3-1 (or the pseudogene TRBV3-2) to TRBJ1-1; tentatively, D is TRBD1 (5 bases). The CDR3 runs 13 residues. CDR1 is LGHDT, CDR2 YNNKEL, per germline (reference sequence). The V and J ends lost 1 base and 8 bases respectively, with 11 bases between them. The CDR3 nucleotides read TGTGCCAGCAGCCAAGGCAGGGCTCGAGAAGCTTTCTTT. Translated: CASSQGRAREAFF.

The chain's CDR3 is CATSRDGPLSYEQYF. The CDR3 nucleotides read TGTGCCACCAGCAGAGATGGTCCCCTATCCTACGAGCAGTACTTC. This rearrangement joins TRBV15 to TRBJ2-7; D not certain. The CDR3 length is 15 residues. Per germline, CDR1 LNHNV and CDR2 YYDKDF (reference sequence). V was clipped by 0 bases and J by 1 base, with 10 bases between them. Based on the CDR3 plus reference TRBV15 and TRBJ2-7, the full variable domain is DAMVIQNPRYQVTQFGKPVTLSCSQTLNHNVMYWYQQKSSQAPKLLFHYYDKDFNNEADTPDNFQSRRPNTSFCFLDIRSPGLGDTAMYLCATSRDGPLSYEQYFGPGTRLTVT.

The chain combines TRBV15 with TRBJ1-6; 10 bases line up with TRBD1. CDR3 length: 14 residues. The germline V gene has CDR1 LNHNV and CDR2 YYDKDF (reference sequence). V lost 4 bases, J lost 10 bases, and 4 bases stayed unmatched. The CDR3 region is CATSTGTGESPLHF. The DNA for the CDR3 is TGTGCCACCAGCACCGGGACAGGGGAATCACCCCTCCACTTT.

V and J are TRBV27 and TRBJ1-1; 7 positions match TRBD1. CDR1 MNHEY and CDR2 SMNVEV come from the germline V gene (reference sequence). CDR3 length equals 13 residues. J lost 0 bases, V lost 6 bases, and 1 base had no gene match. In DNA form, the CDR3 reads TGTGCCAGCAGGGGGACAGTGAACACTGAAGCTTTCTTT. Encoded protein: CASRGTVNTEAFF.

This clone was counted once. V and J are TRBV9 and TRBJ2-1; 8 nucleotides align to TRBD2. The CDR3 covers 16 residues. CDR1 and CDR2 from the germline V gene are SGDLS and YYNGEE. With V trimmed by 4 bases and J by 4 bases, 10 bases remained unmatched. CDR3 loop: CASSSRIAGIYNEQFF. Here the CDR3 DNA reads TGTGCCAGCAGCTCCCGTATAGCGGGGATTTACAATGAGCAGTTCTTC.

In DNA, the CDR3 is TGCAGCTGGGGACAGGGTAAAGAGACCCAGTACTTC. The encoded protein is CSWGQGKETQYF. The rearrangement links TRBV29-1 to TRBJ2-5; 9 positions match TRBD1. The CDR3 extends over 12 amino acids. Germline trimming cut 8 bases from V and 3 bases from J; bases unmatched to any gene: 4. Germline CDR1 SQVTM, CDR2 ANQGSEA.